The next 27 T cell receptor beta chains were all read from a single sample in a study of T cells in Graves' hyperthyroidism and ophthalmopathy. Authors of the study amplified TCR beta CDR3 regions from RNA transcripts. HTBI primers were employed in a first-round RT-PCR of the TCR CDR3. MiXCR, applied by TCRdb to the multiplex PCR reads, yields one record per CDR3 protein. The table lists about 300,000 distinct CDR3 sequences, approximately 18% of them singletons. The sample was blood. All receptors come from a man aged 45-65 years with Graves' ophthalmopathy.

The chain recombines TRBV2 with TRBJ2-4; 9 bases fit TRBD1. Per germline, CDR1 SNHLY and CDR2 FYNNEI. With 5 bases clipped from V and 0 bases from J, the junction kept 11 bases outside the gene matches. This CDR3 region has 18 residues. DNA of the CDR3: TGTGCCAGCAGTTTCCCCGGGACAGGGTTTTTAGCCAAAAACATTCAGTACTTC. Amino acid sequence: CASSFPGTGFLAKNIQYF.

The chain employs TRBV20-1 and TRBJ2-6; possibly TRBD1 or TRBD2 for D (6 bases each). Germline values: CDR1 DFQATT, CDR2 SNEGSKA (reference sequence). The V and J ends lost 5 bases and 2 bases respectively, with 16 bases between them. CDR3 length: 16 residues. The CDR3, as DNA: TGCAGTGCTCCGAAGGGGGGATCGGCTGGGGCCAACGTCCTGACTTTC. This sequence encodes CSAPKGGSAGANVLTF.

This chain links TRBV5-1 with TRBJ1-2; 8 nucleotides line up with TRBD1. The V and J ends lost 5 bases and 3 bases, in that order; junction bases with no gene match: 6. The CDR3 has 14 amino acids. The germline V gene encodes CDR1 SGHRS and CDR2 YFSETQ. Written as DNA, the CDR3 is TGCGCCAGCAGGGACACAGGGGGAGACTATGGCTACACCTTC. As protein: CASRDTGGDYGYTF.

This chain joins TRBV19 and TRBJ2-3; 8 nucleotides line up with TRBD2. This CDR3 is built from 15 residues. From germline, CDR1 is LNHDA and CDR2 SQIVND (reference sequence). Trimming took 4 bases from V and 2 from J; bases not matched to a gene: 5. The CDR3 protein is CASSKVAGITDTQYF. CDR3 sequence (DNA): TGTGCCAGTAGTAAGGTAGCGGGGATCACAGATACGCAGTATTTT.

This clonotype was picked up a small number of times. The chain employs TRBV2 and TRBJ1-5; D possibly corresponds to TRBD1 (5 bases). Trimming shortened V by 7 bases and J by 3 bases, and 10 bases separated the two germline ends. Germline assignment: CDR1 SNHLY and CDR2 FYNNEI. The CDR3 extends over 13 amino acids. The CDR3 nucleotides are TGTGCCAGCACCGGGGCCGCCAATCAGCCCCAGCATTTT. It codes for CASTGAANQPQHF.

J is TRBJ2-1 and V is TRBV19; 9 bases match TRBD2. Germline lookup yields CDR1 LNHDA and CDR2 SQIVND (reference sequence). Losses at the gene ends were 6 bases for V and 0 bases for J; bases not matched to a gene: 3. The CDR3 runs to 15 residues. As DNA, the CDR3 is TGTGCCAGTAGCCGTAGCGGGAGCTCCTACAATGAGCAGTTCTTC. Translating it yields CASSRSGSSYNEQFF.

This clonotype was seen at least ten times. The chain links TRBV29-1 to TRBJ1-1, with TRBD1 identical over 7 bases. CDR3 length: 13 amino acids. Germline loops: CDR1 SQVTM, CDR2 ANQGSEA. CDR3 sequence: CRASDRVNTEAFF. The CDR3 bases are TGCAGAGCCTCCGACAGGGTGAACACTGAAGCTTTCTTT.

The V and J genes are TRBV20-1 and TRBJ1-1; TRBD1 might be the D (6 bases). Between the trimmed V and J ends, which lost 6 bases and 1 base, there was a span of 12 bases. This CDR3 comprises 13 residues. Germline V gives CDR1 DFQATT, CDR2 SNEGSKA (reference sequence). The CDR3 bases are TGCAGTGCCCCTCAGGGGTGGAACACTGAAGCTTTCTTT. Protein: CSAPQGWNTEAFF.

V is TRBV20-1 and J is TRBJ2-1; TRBD2 aligns across 10 bases. The V segment lost 1 base and the J segment 8 bases; nucleotides outside the gene matches: 8. Per germline, CDR1 DFQATT and CDR2 SNEGSKA (reference sequence). The CDR3 runs to 15 residues. CDR3 in DNA: TGCAGTGCTAGAGTTCTAGCGGGAGTTAGGGATGAGCAGTTCTTC. Its translation is CSARVLAGVRDEQFF.

The V and J genes are TRBV5-6 and TRBJ1-2, with D tentatively TRBD1 (5 bases). Trimming pared 3 bases from V and 9 bases from J, leaving 21 bases between. Germline CDR1 SGHDT, CDR2 YYEEEE. This CDR3 region has 15 residues. CDR3 sequence reads: CASSYFEARARSYTF. Written as DNA, the CDR3 is TGTGCCAGCAGCTACTTCGAGGCCAGGGCACGAAGCTACACCTTC.

The J gene is TRBJ1-2, the V gene TRBV12-5; no firm D call. The CDR3 runs to 15 residues. The V and J ends lost 4 bases and 7 bases respectively, with 19 bases between them. From germline, CDR1 is LGHNT and CDR2 FRNRAP. The CDR3 spells CASGSFGDGVTGYTF. CDR3 nucleotides: TGTGCTAGTGGTTCCTTTGGCGACGGCGTTACTGGCTACACCTTC.

The gene calls are TRBV24-1 and TRBJ1-1; D gene uncertain. There are 12 residues in the CDR3. The germline V gene encodes CDR1 KGHDR and CDR2 SFDVKD. Between the trimmed V and J ends, which lost 3 bases and 10 bases, there was a span of 11 bases. This chain's CDR3 is CATSDHPRGAFF. The CDR3 DNA sequence: TGTGCCACCAGTGATCACCCCCGGGGAGCTTTCTTT.

The CDR3, as DNA: TGTGCCAGCAGCCAAGGAGCGGGGGGCGTTTACGAGCAGTACTTC. The encoded protein is CASSQGAGGVYEQYF. This sequence joins TRBV4-2 and TRBJ2-7; 9 bases map to TRBD2. V trimming: 1 base; J trimming: 4 bases; junction bases outside the gene matches: 5. The CDR3 runs 15 residues. Germline V gives CDR1 LGHNA, CDR2 YNFKEQ.

This clonotype was counted many times. It is unclear where the CDR3 begins or ends on the DNA, so no DNA is shown, and the CDR3 is as TCRdb lists it. The chain couples TRBV27 to TRBJ2-3; TRBD1, as called in the table, went unchecked against the DNA. The germline V gene has CDR1 MNHEY and CDR2 SMNVEV (reference sequence). A total of 17 residues make up the CDR3, ends included. The CDR3 sequence: CASSTSGQGASSDTQYF.

This clonotype showed up many times. The rearrangement uses TRBV9 and TRBJ2-5; TRBD2 matches 10 bases. This CDR3 is 15 amino acids long. Germline CDR1 reads SGDLS; CDR2 reads YYNGEE. The junction had 1 base not matched to a gene; V was cut back by 0 bases and J by 2 bases. CDR3 amino acids: CASSVGTSGQETQYF. The CDR3 DNA is TGTGCCAGCAGCGTAGGGACTAGCGGTCAAGAGACCCAGTACTTC.

This clonotype was seen only a few times. This rearrangement joins TRBV4-1 to TRBJ2-7; no clear D gene. The germline gives CDR1 MGHRA, CDR2 YSYEKL. The CDR3 covers 16 residues. V shed 0 bases and J shed 2 bases, with 14 bases lying between them. CDR3 loop: CASSQDPQPLAYEQYF. DNA of the CDR3: TGCGCCAGCAGCCAAGATCCTCAACCCCTGGCCTACGAGCAGTACTTC.

This chain joins TRBV10-3 and TRBJ2-7, with D perhaps TRBD1 or TRBD2 (5 bases each). Germline V gene sequence: CDR1 ENHRY, CDR2 SYGVKD. The CDR3 is 12 residues long. The V gene lost 0 bases and the J gene lost 6 bases, with 6 bases spanning the gap. The CDR3: CAISESGVEQYF. The CDR3 DNA sequence: TGTGCCATCAGTGAGTCGGGGGTCGAGCAGTACTTC.

There are many counts of this clonotype. The rearrangement uses TRBV6-1 and TRBJ2-5; TRBD1 might be the D (5 bases). The ends were cut back, 5 bases at V and 0 bases at J, with 22 bases in the middle. The CDR3 has 18 amino acids. Germline V gene lookup returns CDR1 MNHNS and CDR2 SASEGT. Written as DNA, the CDR3 is TGTGCCAGCAGTACTGGGGCAGAGGCAGGGTTTTACCAAGAGACCCAGTACTTC. It translates to CASSTGAEAGFYQETQYF.

Only a few counts were recorded for this clonotype. The V gene is TRBV7-9, the J gene TRBJ1-2; D possibly corresponds to TRBD1 (6 bases). Trimming left V 4 bases short and J 4 bases short, with 13 bases between. Germline assignment: CDR1 SEHNR and CDR2 FQNEAQ (reference sequence). CDR3 length: 14 amino acids. The CDR3 bases are TGTGCCAGCAGCTCGAGTTTAGGGGGCTATGGCTACACCTTC. It codes for CASSSSLGGYGYTF.

The sample holds a few counts of this clonotype. The chain employs TRBV2 and TRBJ2-7; D not certain. Germline V lookup: CDR1 SNHLY, CDR2 FYNNEI. The CDR3 is 10 residues long. Trimming removed 6 bases at V and 7 bases at J, with 7 bases between. The CDR3 DNA is TGTGCCAGCAGCGAGTGGGAGCAGTACTTC. Translated: CASSEWEQYF.

This clonotype was seen many times. The CDR3 DNA sequence: TGTGCCATCCGAAAGACAAACACTGAAGCTTTCTTT. This translates into CAIRKTNTEAFF. This chain links TRBV10-3 with TRBJ1-1, with D unresolved. CDR1 and CDR2 from the germline V gene are ENHRY and SYGVKD. The CDR3 sequence is 12 residues long. Trimming removed 8 bases from V and 2 bases from J, with 9 bases in between.

This clonotype was counted between two and nine times. This chain links TRBV5-5 with TRBJ2-1; D may be TRBD1 or TRBD2 (5 bases each). Germline CDR1 and CDR2: SGHKS and YYEKEE (reference sequence). The length of the CDR3 is 15 residues. Trimming removed 2 bases from V and 0 bases from J, with 9 bases in between. The CDR3 DNA sequence: TGTGCCAGCAGCTTTGCAGGGAGCTCCTACAATGAGCAGTTCTTC. This translates into CASSFAGSSYNEQFF.

This clonotype has a handful of counts. The chain couples TRBV24-1 to TRBJ2-1; TRBD1 might be the D (5 bases). Deletions cut 4 bases from V and 9 bases from J, with 12 bases between. The CDR3 covers 13 residues. CDR1 and CDR2 (germline): KGHDR, SFDVKD. The CDR3 loop is CATSDYRHGEQFF. CDR3 coding DNA: TGTGCCACCAGTGACTACAGGCACGGTGAGCAGTTCTTC.

The chain couples TRBV18 to TRBJ1-1, with a weak D call TRBD1 (6 bases). Trimming removed 3 bases from V and 6 bases from J, with 20 bases in between. This CDR3 is 16 amino acids long. Per germline, CDR1 KGHSH and CDR2 LQKENI. DNA of the CDR3: TGTGCCAGCTCACCCCTGGGGGCCGGGACCAACCCTGAAGCTTTCTTT. This encodes CASSPLGAGTNPEAFF. The whole variable domain, remainder taken from reference TRBV18 and TRBJ1-1, is NAGVMQNPRHLVRRRGQEARLRCSPMKGHSHVYWYRQLPEEGLKFMVYLQKENIIDESGMPKERFSAEFPKEGPSILRIQQVVRGDSAAYFCASSPLGAGTNPEAFFGQGTRLTVV.

CDR3: CASSLGWSTEAFF. The CDR3 DNA reads as TGTGCCAGCAGCTTAGGTTGGAGCACTGAAGCTTTCTTT. The gene calls are TRBV7-9 and TRBJ1-1; no clear D. Germline V lookup: CDR1 SEHNR, CDR2 FQNEAQ (reference sequence). Trimming pared 1 base from V and 4 bases from J, leaving 7 bases between. CDR3 length: 13 amino acids. Supplemented by reference TRBV7-9 and TRBJ1-1, the full variable domain reads DTGVSQNPRHKITKRGQNVTFRCDPISEHNRLYWYRQTLGQGPEFLTYFQNEAQLEKSRLLSDRFSAERPKGSFSTLEIQRTEQGDSAMYLCASSLGWSTEAFFGQGTRLTVV.

The table lists this clonotype with a few counts. Here the CDR3 reads CASSPFGGSPTNTDTQYF. The CDR3 DNA reads as TGTGCCAGCAGCCCTTTTGGGGGCTCCCCTACTAACACAGATACGCAGTATTTT. The chain is built from TRBV7-6 and TRBJ2-3, with a weak D call TRBD1 (6 bases). V lost 5 bases and J lost 2, with 23 bases in between. CDR1 is SGHVS, CDR2 FNYEAQ, per germline. There are 18 residues in the CDR3.

The V gene is TRBV20-1, the J gene TRBJ2-1, with 9 bases that match TRBD2. J was trimmed by 9 bases and V by 3 bases; bases with no gene match: 9. The CDR3 has 14 amino acids. CDR1 and CDR2 (germline): DFQATT, SNEGSKA (reference sequence). The CDR3 DNA reads TGCAGTGCTAGGCCGGGTAGCGGGGGCCCTGAGCAGTTCTTC. It yields the protein CSARPGSGGPEQFF.